Listed below are T cell receptor beta chains from one sample, sequenced in a study of T-cell memory formation after mild COVID-19. TCRdb independently ran MiXCR on the 5' RACE reads; one entry per CDR3 protein. The repertoire includes roughly 170,000 distinct CDR3 sequences, about a fifth of them detected once, and more than 20% sits in the top ten. The source material was PBMCs or a T cell subset sorted from them (not recorded which). All receptors derive from an adult woman who had mild COVID-19 (a few samples of this study predate the infection). Cell type and time point are not known. Each CDR3 is given without its conserved first and last residue. Each record gives: V gene, D gene, CDR3 protein. D genes are given only for firm matches.

TRBV11-3	TRBD2	ASSLRTSGWSSYNEQF
TRBV7-6	TRBD1	ASSADRALNTGELF
TRBV7-9	NA	ASRVITRAPDGYT
TRBV15	NA	ATSRDQVSEDEQY
TRBV7-9	TRBD1	ASRGQQNTEAF
TRBV7-6	TRBD1	ASSLEFGQGDSYEQY
TRBV27	TRBD1	ASSLLAGGYNSGELF
TRBV12-3/TRBV12-4	TRBD1	ASSLLGSGGYGYT
TRBV4-1	TRBD2	ASSQEHGGYQETQY
TRBV12-3/TRBV12-4	TRBD2	ASRAEREKYNEQF
TRBV19	NA	ASSWGINTEAF
TRBV2	NA	ASSDRGGSYEQY
TRBV5-6	NA	ASSPGVGTDTQY
TRBV24-1	NA	ATSDQQGNTEAF
TRBV24-1	TRBD2	ATSSAGVGNNEQF
TRBV5-6	NA	ASSAPQGNGYT
TRBV19	NA	ASSIASPDTQY
TRBV14	NA	ASSPLLDRIYNEQF
TRBV12-3/TRBV12-4	TRBD1	ASSSGTGVGNTIY
TRBV7-9	NA	ASSFLRVQGSTEAF
TRBV13	NA	ASSLRARGELF
TRBV19	NA	ASSIGESSYNEQF
TRBV4-1	NA	ASSTAEGTDTQY
TRBV27	NA	ASSLRGTNYGYT
TRBV5-4	TRBD2	ASSGSGSFLNEQF
TRBV12-3/TRBV12-4	NA	ASSPRRQSSYNEQF
TRBV12-3/TRBV12-4	NA	ASSAATLEQY
TRBV2	NA	ASPGQKRNTEAF
TRBV7-7	NA	ASSPGAGGGEQF
TRBV9	TRBD2	ASSVSSGVYNEQF
TRBV6-5	TRBD2	ASSWSGGALKF
TRBV5-5	NA	ASSPAMETQY
TRBV15	NA	ATSRDLDLYGYT
TRBV28	NA	ASSWGEQETQY
TRBV7-9	NA	ASSLAGERKTQY
TRBV6-2/TRBV6-3	NA	ASSYSEWWNNEQF
TRBV5-1	NA	ASGGGENTEAF
TRBV29-1	NA	SGEDSYNEQF
TRBV6-5	TRBD1	ASSYSQGDTEAF
TRBV29-1	TRBD1	SVGTGFYGYT
TRBV5-1	TRBD1	ASSASYRGNYEQY
TRBV5-5	TRBD1	ASSLADRANTEAF
TRBV5-1	NA	ASRPPQGTIEQY